One sample yielded the 28 T cell receptor beta chains listed below, sequenced in a study of CD8+CD57+ T cells in acquired aplastic anemia. In patients chosen for sequencing, flow cytometry had shown CD8+CD57+ cell expansion. TCR beta VDJ and CDR3 profiles were obtained from a genomic DNA template. TCRdb independently ran MiXCR on the reads; one entry per CDR3 protein. The sample contains 160,000 or so distinct CDR3 sequences, around 50% of which appear only once. The specimen was sorted CD4+, CD8+, or CD8+CD57+ T cells (not recorded which) from PBMCs. The origin of the receptors is a human donor with aplastic anemia.

This clonotype was detected a few times. The V and J genes are TRBV24-1 and TRBJ1-1; maybe TRBD1 (5 bases). The germline V and J ends were trimmed by 8 bases and 4 bases, with 13 bases remaining between them. CDR1 and CDR2 (germline): KGHDR, SFDVKD. This CDR3 comprises 13 residues. The CDR3 coding sequence is TGTGCCACCACAGAGGGGATTTTCACTGAAGCTTTCTTT. It specifies CATTEGIFTEAFF.

The V gene is TRBV4-2, the J gene TRBJ2-1; 12 positions agree with TRBD2. The germline V gene has CDR1 LGHNA and CDR2 YNFKEQ. The CDR3 runs 15 residues. Trimming took 2 bases from V and 8 from J; bases not matched to a gene: 4. The DNA for the CDR3 is TGTGCCAGCAGCCAACTAGCGGGGGGGCCCTATGAGCAGTTCTTC. This translates into CASSQLAGGPYEQFF.

This clonotype showed up many times. The rearrangement uses TRBV20-1 and TRBJ1-1; D remains unclear. V was shortened by 0 bases and J by 10 bases, with 15 bases between the two germline ends. The CDR3 length is 13 residues. Germline CDR1 is DFQATT and CDR2 is SNEGSKA (reference sequence). The CDR3 protein is CSARDRLSWVAFF. The CDR3, as DNA: TGCAGTGCTAGAGATCGGCTATCTTGGGTAGCTTTCTTT.

The chain carries TRBV20-1 and TRBJ2-3; the D gene is possibly TRBD2 (6 bases). There are 14 residues in the CDR3. The germline V gene encodes CDR1 DFQATT and CDR2 SNEGSKA (reference sequence). V gave up 6 bases and J gave up 6 bases, with 19 bases separating them. The CDR3, as DNA: TGCAGTGCGCCGGGACTTGGACGGGGGGATACGCAGTATTTT. Its protein product is CSAPGLGRGDTQYF.

This clonotype has ten or more counts. This chain uses TRBV5-1 with TRBJ2-3; D possibly corresponds to TRBD2 (5 bases). The germline V gene has CDR1 SGHRS and CDR2 YFSETQ. The CDR3 spans 15 residues. With 0 bases removed from V and 0 bases from J, the gap between germline ends came to 8 bases. CDR3 protein: CASSLGLASTDTQYF. The CDR3 DNA reads as TGCGCCAGCAGCTTGGGCCTAGCTAGCACAGATACGCAGTATTTT.

This clonotype was detected many times. The genes are TRBV5-1 and TRBJ2-3; TRBD1 matches 8 bases. The germline CDR1 and CDR2 sequences are SGHRS and YFSETQ. Trimming cost V 0 bases and J 1 base; bases outside gene matches: 4. The CDR3 is 16 amino acids. The CDR3 coding sequence is TGCGCCAGCAGCTTGGCCCCGGGACAGGGCACAGATACGCAGTATTTT. Translation: CASSLAPGQGTDTQYF. Complete variable domain (other parts from reference TRBV5-1 and TRBJ2-3): KAGVTQTPRYLIKTRGQQVTLSCSPISGHRSVSWYQQTPGQGLQFLFEYFSETQRNKGNFPGRFSGRQFSNSRSEMNVSTLELGDSALYLCASSLAPGQGTDTQYFGPGTRLTVL.

There are many counts of this clonotype. V gene TRBV27 combines with J gene TRBJ2-7; 10 bases align to TRBD1. This CDR3 contains 15 residues. CDR1 MNHEY and CDR2 SMNVEV come from the germline V gene (reference sequence). The V and J ends lost 2 bases and 2 bases, in that order; junction bases with no gene match: 3. CDR3 protein: CASSLVGQGTYEQYF. The CDR3 nucleotides read TGTGCCAGCAGTTTAGTGGGACAGGGGACCTACGAGCAGTACTTC.

In its sample, this clonotype was seen many times. V is TRBV14 and J is TRBJ1-3, with 11 bases aligning to TRBD1. The CDR3 totals 16 residues. In germline, CDR1 is SGHDN, CDR2 FVKESK. V gave up 4 bases and J gave up 5 bases; unmatched junction bases: 7. The chain's CDR3 is CASSPIGQGARNTIYF. DNA of the CDR3: TGTGCCAGCAGCCCCATAGGACAGGGGGCTCGAAACACCATATATTTT.

The rearrangement links TRBV25-1 to TRBJ2-1; 10 nucleotides line up with TRBD1. Germline trimming cut 5 bases from V and 5 bases from J; bases unmatched to any gene: 6. CDR1 is MGHDK, CDR2 SYGVNS, per germline. This CDR3 is 15 amino acids long. The CDR3 loop is CASSRDRGWDNEQFF. The CDR3 DNA reads as TGTGCCAGCAGTCGGGACAGGGGTTGGGACAATGAGCAGTTCTTC.

The chain links TRBV10-3 to TRBJ2-2, with D possibly TRBD1 on 6 matching bases. Germline assignment: CDR1 ENHRY and CDR2 SYGVKD. Trimming shortened V by 7 bases and J by 4 bases, and 16 bases separated the two germline ends. The CDR3 has 15 amino acids. The CDR3 reads CAIKEQGATTGELFF. The CDR3 nucleotides read TGTGCCATCAAGGAACAGGGCGCGACCACCGGGGAGCTGTTTTTT.

The chain is built from TRBV7-2 and TRBJ2-3, with 7 bases identical to TRBD2. V shed 0 bases and J 2 bases; nucleotides not matched to a gene: 8. The CDR3 spans 17 residues. Per the germline V gene, CDR1 is SGHTA and CDR2 is FQGNSA. The CDR3 sequence: CASSLAVSGLYTDTQYF. CDR3 in DNA: TGTGCCAGCAGCTTAGCGGTTAGCGGGCTGTACACAGATACGCAGTATTTT.

Only a few counts were recorded for this clonotype. The V and J genes are TRBV9 and TRBJ2-7; D gene unclear. V was clipped by 3 bases and J by 3 bases, with 7 bases between them. CDR3 length: 12 amino acids. The V gene's germline CDR1 is SGDLS and CDR2 YYNGEE. CDR3: CASSGDGYEQYF. Written as DNA, the CDR3 is TGTGCCAGCAGCGGCGACGGCTACGAGCAGTACTTC. The complete variable domain, with remaining parts taken from reference TRBV9 and TRBJ2-7, reads DSGVTQTPKHLITATGQRVTLRCSPRSGDLSVYWYQQSLDQGLQFLIQYYNGEERAKGNILERFSAQQFPDLHSELNLSSLELGDSALYFCASSGDGYEQYFGPGTRLTVT.

This clonotype was counted ten times or more. This rearrangement joins TRBV19 to TRBJ2-3; TRBD2 agrees at 7 bases. CDR1 and CDR2 (germline): LNHDA, SQIVND (reference sequence). The CDR3 loop spans 17 amino acids. After removal of 1 base from V and 0 bases from J, the junction contained 7 bases not matched to a gene. The DNA for the CDR3 is TGTGCCAGTAGTATAGGGGGAGCGGGGACCAGCACAGATACGCAGTATTTT. It codes for CASSIGGAGTSTDTQYF. The whole variable domain, remainder taken from reference TRBV19 and TRBJ2-3, is DGGITQSPKYLFRKEGQNVTLSCEQNLNHDAMYWYRQDPGQGLRLIYYSQIVNDFQKGDIAEGYSVSREKKESFPLTVTSAQKNPTAFYLCASSIGGAGTSTDTQYFGPGTRLTVL.

On this clonotype: A read error may produce the germline difference seen at one junction end. The chain links TRBV12-3 or TRBV12-4 to TRBJ1-1; 8 positions match TRBD1. The CDR3 consists of 14 residues. CDR3 amino acids: CASSFRGRGTEAFF. DNA for the CDR3: TGTGCCAGCAGTTTCAGGGGGCGGGGTACTGAAGCTTTTTTT.

This chain connects TRBV5-1 to TRBJ1-5, with 7 bases fitting TRBD1. From germline, CDR1 is SGHRS and CDR2 YFSETQ. CDR3 length equals 16 residues. V lost 4 bases and J lost 2; bases outside the gene matches: 9. The CDR3 spells CASSVGGTGGNQPQHF. The DNA for the CDR3 is TGCGCCAGCAGCGTGGGGGGAACAGGGGGCAATCAGCCCCAGCATTTT.

This clonotype was seen only once. J is TRBJ1-1 and V is TRBV2; maybe TRBD1 (5 bases). Germline values: CDR1 SNHLY, CDR2 FYNNEI. The CDR3 runs 11 residues. V was cut by 5 bases and J by 8 bases, with 9 bases left in between. CDR3 DNA: TGTGCCAGCAGTATGGGACTGGAAGCTTTCTTT. Translating gives CASSMGLEAFF.

The genes are TRBV5-1 and TRBJ1-2; TRBD1 agrees at 10 bases. This CDR3 has 14 amino acids. Germline trimming cut 0 bases from V and 6 bases from J; bases unmatched to any gene: 2. From germline, CDR1 is SGHRS and CDR2 YFSETQ. The CDR3 loop is CASSLETGGDGYTF. CDR3 nucleotides: TGCGCCAGCAGCTTGGAGACAGGGGGCGATGGCTACACCTTC.

J is TRBJ1-4 and V is TRBV4-2; TRBD1 is a possible D gene (5 bases). V lost 5 bases to trimming and J lost 4 bases, with 20 bases between them. There are 17 residues in the CDR3. CDR1 and CDR2 from the germline V gene are LGHNA and YNFKEQ. CDR3 sequence: CASSRGGTGIVNEKLFF. In DNA, the CDR3 is TGTGCCAGCAGCAGAGGAGGGACGGGCATTGTTAATGAAAAACTGTTTTTT.

This clonotype was recorded once. This rearrangement joins TRBV7-2 to TRBJ1-6; 8 bases agree with TRBD1. The V segment lost 6 bases and the J segment 15 bases; nucleotides outside the gene matches: 13. CDR1 and CDR2 (germline): SGHTA, FQGNSA. The CDR3 extends over 14 amino acids. The CDR3 region has the DNA TGTGCCAGCAGTCCAACAATGACAGGGGTAGACCTCCACTTT. This gives the protein CASSPTMTGVDLHF.

V and J are TRBV11-1 and TRBJ1-5; 8 bases map to TRBD1. V shed 4 bases and J 2 bases; nucleotides not matched to a gene: 13. Germline V gene data show CDR1 as SGHAT and CDR2 as FQDESV (reference sequence). CDR3 size: 18 residues. The CDR3 reads CASSWETGDSTRNQPQHF. In nucleotides, the CDR3 is TGTGCCAGCAGCTGGGAGACAGGGGATTCAACGCGCAATCAGCCCCAGCATTTT.

At least ten counts were recorded for this clonotype. DNA of the CDR3: TGTGCCAGCAGCTTTGGGCGGCTTCGACAGGGTTCTAGGAGTGAAAAACTGTTTTTT. Translated, it gives CASSFGRLRQGSRSEKLFF. The J gene is TRBJ1-4, the V gene TRBV7-6, with 7 bases that match TRBD1. With 3 bases clipped from V and 7 bases from J, the junction kept 20 bases outside the gene matches. The CDR3 is 19 residues long. Germline CDR1 SGHVS, CDR2 FNYEAQ.

This clonotype appeared many times. The chain recombines TRBV12-3 or TRBV12-4 with TRBJ2-2; 8 nucleotides match TRBD2. V lost 2 bases to trimming and J lost 6 bases; unmatched junction nucleotides: 5. CDR3 length: 15 amino acids. The CDR3 DNA reads TGTGCCAGCAGTTTAACGGGGGGGCGTTCCGGGGAGCTGTTTTTT. Translating it yields CASSLTGGRSGELFF.

V usage is TRBV20-1 and J usage is TRBJ2-5, with TRBD2 matching 12 bases. In germline, CDR1 is DFQATT, CDR2 SNEGSKA (reference sequence). The junction had 2 bases not matched to a gene; V was cut back by 1 base and J by 5 bases. CDR3 length equals 14 residues. CDR3 in DNA: TGCAGTGCTAGAGCTAGCGGGAGGGCGGAGACCCAGTACTTC. It codes for CSARASGRAETQYF.

This chain connects TRBV20-1 to TRBJ1-6; D possibly corresponds to TRBD1 (5 bases). V dropped 4 bases and J dropped 6 bases, with 16 bases sitting between them. Germline-derived CDR1 and CDR2 are DFQATT and SNEGSKA (reference sequence). The CDR3 has 15 residues. CDR3 sequence reads: CSANVVGGPNSPLHF. CDR3 coding DNA: TGCAGTGCTAACGTGGTCGGGGGTCCTAATTCACCCCTCCACTTT.

J is TRBJ1-2 and V is TRBV29-1; maybe TRBD1 (5 bases). Germline lookup yields CDR1 SQVTM and CDR2 ANQGSEA. V lost 7 bases to trimming and J lost 4 bases, with 19 bases between them. The CDR3 is made up of 14 amino acids. For the CDR3, the DNA is TGCAGCGGGACACCCCCAGGCAGGGTCTATGGCTACACCTTC. This sequence encodes CSGTPPGRVYGYTF.

This clonotype was observed many times. This chain joins TRBV4-3 and TRBJ1-4; D may be TRBD1 (6 bases). CDR3 length: 15 amino acids. V lost 4 bases and J 7 bases, leaving 16 bases between the germline ends. CDR1 and CDR2 (germline): LGHNA, YSLEER. CDR3 in DNA: TGCGCCAGCAGCCTCCAACAGGGCGGAGGTGAAAAACTGTTTTTT. As protein: CASSLQQGGGEKLFF.

This clonotype has at least ten counts. V usage is TRBV7-9 and J usage is TRBJ1-2; D not resolved. This CDR3 contains 12 residues. Trimming cost V 5 bases and J 6 bases, with 10 bases left between them. Germline CDR1 reads SEHNR; CDR2 reads FQNEAQ (reference sequence). The CDR3 loop is CASSARSHGYTF. In DNA, the CDR3 is TGTGCCAGCAGCGCTCGATCCCATGGCTACACCTTC.

The rearrangement uses TRBV10-3 and TRBJ1-3; D is unresolved. V was cut by 8 bases and J by 7 bases, with 12 bases left in between. CDR3 length: 12 amino acids. Germline V lookup: CDR1 ENHRY, CDR2 SYGVKD. The CDR3 nucleotides are TGTGCCATCCAAGCGGCAGATAACACCATATATTTT. Translating gives CAIQAADNTIYF.